This T cell receptor (beta chain) was captured in a study of shared T cell receptors in the human thymus. CDR1 is MNHEY and CDR2 is SMNVEV in the germline V gene (reference sequence). CDR3 length equals 18 residues. Deletions cut 2 bases from V and 2 bases from J, with 20 bases between. Sequencing used immunoSEQ multiplex PCR; TCRdb keeps in-frame clones, though not all of them. The sample shows roughly 550,000 clones, around 82% of them seen only once. The same data also contributed to another study, on human thymus T cells. That work states: Donation came from healthy Finnish infants having corrective surgery for congenital heart defects. Resections from corrective heart surgery provided thymus tissue. Repertoires sampled from thymus and blood appeared biased in V and J gene usage. The related literature has documented a marked overlap of thymic repertoires among unrelated individuals.

The sequenced material came from thymocytes. The chain uses TRBV27 and TRBJ2-3; weak D call: TRBD1 (5 bases). The origin of this receptor is a boy under three years old with a congenital heart defect. This CDR3 is CASSLSPRVPFLTDTQYF. The DNA of the CDR3 is TGTGCCAGCAGTTTAAGCCCCAGGGTCCCGTTCCTCACAGATACGCAGTATTTT.